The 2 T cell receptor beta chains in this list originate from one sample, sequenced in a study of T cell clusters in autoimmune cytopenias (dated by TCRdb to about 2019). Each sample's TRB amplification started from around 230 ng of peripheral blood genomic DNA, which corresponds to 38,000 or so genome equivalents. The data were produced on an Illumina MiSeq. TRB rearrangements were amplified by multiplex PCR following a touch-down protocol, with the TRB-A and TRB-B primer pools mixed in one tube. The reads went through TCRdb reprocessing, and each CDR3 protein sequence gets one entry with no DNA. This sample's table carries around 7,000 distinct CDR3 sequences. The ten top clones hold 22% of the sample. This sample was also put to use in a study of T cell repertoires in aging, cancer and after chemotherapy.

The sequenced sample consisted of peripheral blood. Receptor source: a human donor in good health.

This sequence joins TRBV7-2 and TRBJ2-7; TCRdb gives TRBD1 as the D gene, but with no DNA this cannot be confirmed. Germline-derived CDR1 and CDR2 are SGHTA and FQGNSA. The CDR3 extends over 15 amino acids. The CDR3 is CASSYPGQGLYEQYF.

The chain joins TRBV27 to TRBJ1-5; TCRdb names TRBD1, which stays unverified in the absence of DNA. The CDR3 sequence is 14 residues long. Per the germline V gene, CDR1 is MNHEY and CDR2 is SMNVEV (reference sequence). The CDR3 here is CASSPGGTNQPQHF.